A single T cell receptor beta chain is shown here with its context. Antigen: not known. At one of its ends the junction is not consistent with the germline gene, which may arise from a read error. TCRdb ran MiXCR on the reads and lists one entry per CDR3 protein. The sample has about 1,000 distinct CDR3 sequences; 89% are singletons. Germline CDR1 is SGHTA and CDR2 is FQGNSA. CDR3 size: 15 residues. This record comes from a study of regulatory T cells in long-lasting Graves disease. General study findings and limits: TCR diversity was lower in persistent Graves' patients (versus newly diagnosed ones). Persistent disease preferred TRBV28, TRBJ1-2 and TRBJ2-5; new disease, TRBV20-1 and TRBJ2-1.

Generation of the TCR library employed RNA extracted from PBMCs. Each patient gave 7.5 to 9 milliliters of EDTA-anticoagulated peripheral blood. The V call is TRBV7-2, the J call TRBJ1-5, with D possibly being TRBD1 (6 bases). The source is a woman younger than 45 with Graves disease. Sequences were derived from peripheral blood mononuclear cells (PBMCs), sampled with antithyroid drug treatment, in newly diagnosed or persistent Graves disease (not recorded which). As DNA, the CDR3 is TGTGCCAGCAGCTTAGCAGGGGGTAGCGATCAGCCCCAGCATTTT. Its translation: CASSLAGGSDQPQHF.